The sample holds a few counts of the clone carrying this T cell receptor (beta chain). Its antigen is still unknown. 5'-RACE, quantitative and with molecular barcodes, yielded the TCR beta libraries. Via MiXCR, TCRdb re-called the 5' RACE reads, giving one row per CDR3 protein. Here the sample spans a few hundred thousand distinct CDR3 sequences, more than 9.5% being singletons. The data were obtained in a study of CD8 T cells in ankylosing spondylitis. Whole-study findings and limits: With a CD8+ phenotype, disease-linked clones were relatively rare in peripheral blood. Disease-linked clones reportedly showed significant enrichment in matched ankylosing spondylitis synovial fluid. A TCR beta motif of about 8 highly homologous variants appeared characteristic of ankylosing spondylitis blood. Earlier work had already found some motif variants in reactive arthritis synovial fluid and blood.

J gave up 4 bases and V 3 bases, and 9 bases lay outside the gene matches. The germline CDR1 and CDR2 sequences are SGHRS and YFSETQ. The CDR3 is 16 residues long. V gene TRBV5-1 combines with J gene TRBJ1-3; 8 bases are shared with TRBD1. Material for sequencing was blood, either unsorted or a sorted T cell fraction (not recorded which). The receptor was isolated from a male donor with ankylosing spondylitis. CDR3 in DNA: TGCGCCAGCAGCTACCTGGACAGGGCTCCCGGAAACACCATATATTTT. Protein product: CASSYLDRAPGNTIYF.